This is a list of T cell receptor beta chains from one sample in a study of blood T cell repertoires in COVID-19. Data came from immunoSEQ multiplex PCR; TCRdb stores just in-frame clones and leaves some out. The data contain roughly 250,000 clones, 80% to 90% of them singletons. The specimen sequenced was PBMCs or T cells enriched from blood (not recorded which). All receptors derive from a woman in her 30s who had recovered from COVID-19. CDR3s include the opening cysteine and the closing phenylalanine or tryptophan. D genes are given only for firm matches. Only part of the rows carry a size: once, few, many, or a class if the clone is expanded.

V gene: TRBV4-1
clone size: .
D gene: .
J gene: TRBJ2-5
CDR3 length: 15
CDR3 DNA: TGCGCCAGCAGCCAAGAGGGCTCTTACCAAGAGACCCAGTACTTC
CDR3 protein: CASSQEGSYQETQYF

V gene: TRBV6-5
clone size: .
D gene: .
J gene: TRBJ2-5
CDR3 length: 14
CDR3 DNA: TGTGCCAGCAGTTACCAGTGGGAGAGAGAGACCCAGTACTTC
CDR3 protein: CASSYQWERETQYF

V gene: TRBV6-5
clone size: .
D gene: TRBD2
J gene: TRBJ2-7
CDR3 length: 15
CDR3 DNA: TGTGCCAGCAGCCACGGGCCGGGACTAGCCTACGAGCAGTACTTC
CDR3 protein: CASSHGPGLAYEQYF

V gene: TRBV7-9
clone size: .
D gene: TRBD1
J gene: TRBJ1-4
CDR3 length: 16
CDR3 DNA: TGTGCCAGCAGCTTGGGACAGGGGGCGACTAATGAAAAACTGTTTTTT
CDR3 protein: CASSLGQGATNEKLFF

V gene: TRBV24-1
clone size: many
D gene: TRBD1
J gene: TRBJ1-2
CDR3 length: 14
CDR3 DNA: TGTGCCACCAGTGATTTAAAAGGGGGCCATGGCTACACCTTC
CDR3 protein: CATSDLKGGHGYTF

V gene: TRBV28
clone size: .
D gene: TRBD1
J gene: TRBJ1-2
CDR3 length: 13
CDR3 DNA: TGTGCCACGGGACAGGGGGCAGGGTATGGCTACACCTTC
CDR3 protein: CATGQGAGYGYTF

V gene: TRBV10-3
clone size: .
D gene: .
J gene: TRBJ1-3
CDR3 length: 14
CDR3 DNA: TGTGGCGCCTCGGGAGCTGACTCTGGAAACACCATATATTTT
CDR3 protein: CGASGADSGNTIYF

V gene: TRBV28
clone size: .
D gene: TRBD1
J gene: TRBJ2-6
CDR3 length: 15
CDR3 DNA: TGTGCCGGCAGGACAGGGGGCTCTGGGGCCAACGTCCTGACTTTC
CDR3 protein: CAGRTGGSGANVLTF

V gene: TRBV10-1
clone size: .
D gene: .
J gene: TRBJ1-2
CDR3 length: 13
CDR3 DNA: TGCGCCAGCACCACAGGGTCTCTCCACGGCTACACCTTC
CDR3 protein: CASTTGSLHGYTF

V gene: TRBV27
clone size: .
D gene: TRBD2
J gene: TRBJ2-1
CDR3 length: 15
CDR3 DNA: TGTGCCAGCAGTTCCGTAGCGGGGGGGTACAATGAGCAGTTCTTC
CDR3 protein: CASSSVAGGYNEQFF

V gene: TRBV4-2
clone size: .
D gene: TRBD1
J gene: TRBJ1-5
CDR3 length: 15
CDR3 DNA: TGTGCCAGCAGCCAAGTTGAGGGGACAGTGGCAGCCCAGCATTTT
CDR3 protein: CASSQVEGTVAAQHF

V gene: TRBV7-2
clone size: .
D gene: .
J gene: TRBJ2-7
CDR3 length: 15
CDR3 DNA: TGTGCCAGCAGCTCTACCGGGACATCGAGTTACGAGCAGTACTTC
CDR3 protein: CASSSTGTSSYEQYF

V gene: TRBV3-1/TRBV3-2
clone size: .
D gene: .
J gene: TRBJ2-5
CDR3 length: 15
CDR3 DNA: TGTGCCAGCAGCCAAGCGTCGCAGGCGGGAGAGACCCAGTACTTC
CDR3 protein: CASSQASQAGETQYF

V gene: TRBV5-8
clone size: .
D gene: TRBD1
J gene: TRBJ1-5
CDR3 length: 16
CDR3 DNA: TGTGCCAGCAGCTTTAGGACAGGGAGCCAAGATCAGCCCCAGCATTTT
CDR3 protein: CASSFRTGSQDQPQHF

V gene: TRBV27
clone size: .
D gene: TRBD1
J gene: TRBJ2-1
CDR3 length: 15
CDR3 DNA: TGTGCCAGCAGTTTCTACAGGGGCTCGGGGAATGAGCAGTTCTTC
CDR3 protein: CASSFYRGSGNEQFF

V gene: TRBV29-1
clone size: once
D gene: .
J gene: TRBJ1-1
CDR3 length: 11
CDR3 DNA: TGCAGCGTTGATATCGCAGGGGAAGCTTTCTTT
CDR3 protein: CSVDIAGEAFF

V gene: TRBV2
clone size: .
D gene: TRBD1
J gene: TRBJ2-7
CDR3 length: 13
CDR3 DNA: TGTGCCAGCAAGGACAGGGGGTATTACGAGCAGTACTTC
CDR3 protein: CASKDRGYYEQYF

V gene: TRBV6-5
clone size: .
D gene: .
J gene: TRBJ1-5
CDR3 length: 15
CDR3 DNA: TGTGCCAGCATCCCCTCTAGGGGCAGCAATCAGCCCCAGCATTTT
CDR3 protein: CASIPSRGSNQPQHF

V gene: TRBV5-1
clone size: .
D gene: .
J gene: TRBJ1-5
CDR3 length: 15
CDR3 DNA: TGCGCCAGCAGCGAAAAGGGAGTGGATGGCAGGAGTTTGCATTTT
CDR3 protein: CASSEKGVDGRSLHF

V gene: TRBV18
clone size: .
D gene: .
J gene: TRBJ2-1
CDR3 length: 14
CDR3 DNA: TGTGCCAGCTCAGCAGGGCTCCCGATGAATGAGCAGTTCTTC
CDR3 protein: CASSAGLPMNEQFF

V gene: TRBV7-9
clone size: once
D gene: .
J gene: TRBJ1-1
CDR3 length: 13
CDR3 DNA: TGTGCCAGCAGCCCCGTGGGAAACGACAGGAGTAGATTT
CDR3 protein: CASSPVGNDRSRF

V gene: TRBV5-1
clone size: .
D gene: TRBD1
J gene: TRBJ1-6
CDR3 length: 17
CDR3 DNA: TGCGCCAGCAGCTTGTTATCTTCGGACAGGGGATATTCACCCCTCCACTTT
CDR3 protein: CASSLLSSDRGYSPLHF

V gene: TRBV28
clone size: .
D gene: .
J gene: TRBJ1-1
CDR3 length: 14
CDR3 DNA: TGTGCCAGCAGTTTTAGGACGGGGAGGACTGAAGCTTTCTTT
CDR3 protein: CASSFRTGRTEAFF

V gene: TRBV20-1
clone size: .
D gene: TRBD2
J gene: TRBJ2-3
CDR3 length: 16
CDR3 DNA: TGCAGTGCTAGTGGCCTAGCGGGGCTTAGCACAGATACGCAGTATTTT
CDR3 protein: CSASGLAGLSTDTQYF

V gene: TRBV18
clone size: .
D gene: .
J gene: TRBJ2-1
CDR3 length: 15
CDR3 DNA: TGTGCCAGCTCACCAACCCAGGGGCGCGACAATGAGCAGTTCTTC
CDR3 protein: CASSPTQGRDNEQFF

V gene: TRBV6-5
clone size: .
D gene: .
J gene: TRBJ2-7
CDR3 length: 12
CDR3 DNA: TGTGCCAGCAGAAGGGGCCTTTACGAGCAGTACTTC
CDR3 protein: CASRRGLYEQYF

V gene: TRBV4-2
clone size: .
D gene: .
J gene: TRBJ1-2
CDR3 length: 16
CDR3 DNA: TGTGCCAGCAGCCAAGGTTCCAACAGGATAAGCTATGGCTACACCTTC
CDR3 protein: CASSQGSNRISYGYTF

V gene: TRBV5-1
clone size: .
D gene: .
J gene: TRBJ2-2
CDR3 length: 16
CDR3 DNA: TGCGCCAGCAGTCAGTCGGGTACCCCGGGCACCGGGGAGCTGTTTTTT
CDR3 protein: CASSQSGTPGTGELFF

V gene: TRBV11-2
clone size: .
D gene: TRBD1
J gene: TRBJ1-6
CDR3 length: 14
CDR3 DNA: TGTGCCAGCAGCTCGACCACAGGGGGTTCACCCCTCCACTTT
CDR3 protein: CASSSTTGGSPLHF

V gene: TRBV9
clone size: .
D gene: TRBD1
J gene: TRBJ2-3
CDR3 length: 15
CDR3 DNA: TGTGCCAGCAGCGCCTGGGACAGGGGAAAAGATACGCAGTATTTT
CDR3 protein: CASSAWDRGKDTQYF

V gene: TRBV7-7
clone size: .
D gene: .
J gene: TRBJ2-5
CDR3 length: 15
CDR3 DNA: TGTGCCAGCAGCTTAGTTGGAAGAGGGCAAGAGACCCAGTACTTC
CDR3 protein: CASSLVGRGQETQYF

V gene: TRBV18
clone size: .
D gene: TRBD1
J gene: TRBJ1-1
CDR3 length: 15
CDR3 DNA: TGTGCCAGCTCACGGCCGGGACAGGGGTACACTGAAGCTTTCTTT
CDR3 protein: CASSRPGQGYTEAFF

V gene: TRBV20-1
clone size: few
D gene: .
J gene: TRBJ2-2
CDR3 length: 13
CDR3 DNA: TGCAGTGCTAGTACGGGACTTACCGGGGAGCTGTTTTTT
CDR3 protein: CSASTGLTGELFF

V gene: TRBV19
clone size: .
D gene: .
J gene: TRBJ1-1
CDR3 length: 15
CDR3 DNA: TGTGCCAGTAGCAAGTTATCGGGTCTGAACACTGAAGCTTTCTTT
CDR3 protein: CASSKLSGLNTEAFF

V gene: TRBV12-3/TRBV12-4
clone size: .
D gene: .
J gene: TRBJ2-6
CDR3 length: 12
CDR3 DNA: TGTGCCAGCACCCTTGGGGCCAACGTCCTGACTTTC
CDR3 protein: CASTLGANVLTF

V gene: TRBV6-5
clone size: once
D gene: TRBD1
J gene: TRBJ2-7
CDR3 length: 16
CDR3 DNA: TGTGCCAGCAGTTGGACGAGGACAGGGGCCAGTTTTGAGCAGTACTTC
CDR3 protein: CASSWTRTGASFEQYF

V gene: TRBV5-1
clone size: .
D gene: .
J gene: TRBJ1-2
CDR3 length: 14
CDR3 DNA: TGCGCCAGCAGCTTTAATATAGAGACTATGGGCTACACCTTC
CDR3 protein: CASSFNIETMGYTF

V gene: TRBV11-2
clone size: .
D gene: .
J gene: TRBJ1-1
CDR3 length: 17
CDR3 DNA: TGTGCCAGCAGCTACCGAGGTAATGCGGCGGGGGGCACTGAAGCTTTCTTT
CDR3 protein: CASSYRGNAAGGTEAFF

V gene: TRBV30
clone size: .
D gene: TRBD1
J gene: TRBJ1-2
CDR3 length: 13
CDR3 DNA: TGTGCCTGGAGTCCGACAGGGGACTATGGCTACACCTTC
CDR3 protein: CAWSPTGDYGYTF

V gene: TRBV5-4
clone size: .
D gene: TRBD1
J gene: TRBJ1-2
CDR3 length: 15
CDR3 DNA: TGTGCCAGCAGCAAAGGGACAGATTTTTACTATGGCTACACCTTC
CDR3 protein: CASSKGTDFYYGYTF

V gene: TRBV28
clone size: once
D gene: TRBD1
J gene: TRBJ1-1
CDR3 length: 13
CDR3 DNA: TGTGCCAGCAGTCGGACAGGGGCAACTGAAGCTTTCTTT
CDR3 protein: CASSRTGATEAFF

V gene: TRBV4-1
clone size: .
D gene: .
J gene: TRBJ2-5
CDR3 length: 15
CDR3 DNA: TGCGCCAGCAGCCACCTCCACGCGGTCCAAGAGACCCAGTACTTC
CDR3 protein: CASSHLHAVQETQYF

V gene: TRBV3-1/TRBV3-2
clone size: .
D gene: TRBD2
J gene: TRBJ2-7
CDR3 length: 18
CDR3 DNA: TGTGCCAGCAGCCATCTAAGGAGCATACTAGCGGGAGTGGGAGAGCAGTACTTC
CDR3 protein: CASSHLRSILAGVGEQYF

V gene: TRBV15
clone size: .
D gene: .
J gene: TRBJ1-2
CDR3 length: 17
CDR3 DNA: TGTGCCACCAGCAGAGCAGATTGGACAGATCCCTTCTATGGCTACACCTTC
CDR3 protein: CATSRADWTDPFYGYTF

V gene: TRBV10-3
clone size: .
D gene: TRBD2
J gene: TRBJ2-3
CDR3 length: 16
CDR3 DNA: TGTGCCATCAGTGAGCGACTAGCGGACAGCACAGATACGCAGTATTTT
CDR3 protein: CAISERLADSTDTQYF